This T cell receptor (beta chain) was documented in a study of human T cells and chemical hapten exposure. General study findings and limits: Sensitizing with DPC caused no change in TCRs above 1 in 1000 frequency. As the donors had alopecia, their immune response may differ from healthy people's.

This clonotype appeared a few times. Antigen: not known. TCRdb itself ran the RACE reads through MiXCR, one entry per CDR3 protein. The data show roughly 100,000 distinct CDR3 sequences, with around 10% seen just once and approximately 3.8% held by the top ten. This sample's time point: pre-sensitization, week 0. Documented treatment: therapeutic diphenylcyclopropenone sensitization with weekly scalp DPC. Samples of blood were obtained prior to the application of each patch test. The sample here was whole blood, taken in connection with sensitization to the hapten diphenylcyclopropenone (DPC). The receptor comes from a woman aged 40-49 years with alopecia areata. Some clones in this sample may be carry-over from other donors' samples.

In DNA, the CDR3 is TGTGCCAGCAGTCAAAGGGGGGGATTCGATACGCAGTATTTT. Translated: CASSQRGGFDTQYF. The J gene is TRBJ2-3, the V gene TRBV7-8, with TRBD2 as a possible D gene (7 bases). In germline, CDR1 is SGHVS, CDR2 FQNEAQ. Trimming removed 6 bases at V and 6 bases at J, with 16 bases between. The CDR3 runs to 14 residues.